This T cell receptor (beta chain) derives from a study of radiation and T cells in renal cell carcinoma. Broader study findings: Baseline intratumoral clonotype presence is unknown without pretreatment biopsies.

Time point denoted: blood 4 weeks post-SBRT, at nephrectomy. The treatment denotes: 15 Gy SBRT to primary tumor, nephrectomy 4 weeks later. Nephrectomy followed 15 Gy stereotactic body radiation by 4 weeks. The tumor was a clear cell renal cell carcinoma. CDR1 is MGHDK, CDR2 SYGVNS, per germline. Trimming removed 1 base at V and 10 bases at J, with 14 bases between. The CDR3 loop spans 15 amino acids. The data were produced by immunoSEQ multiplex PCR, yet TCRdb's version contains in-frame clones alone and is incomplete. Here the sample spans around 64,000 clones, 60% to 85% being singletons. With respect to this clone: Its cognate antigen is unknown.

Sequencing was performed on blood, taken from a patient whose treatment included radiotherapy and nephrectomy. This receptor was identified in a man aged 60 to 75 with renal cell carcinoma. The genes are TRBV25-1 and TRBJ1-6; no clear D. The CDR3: CASSESSGEGSPLHF. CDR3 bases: TGTGCCAGCAGTGAATCTTCCGGGGAAGGCTCACCCCTCCACTTT. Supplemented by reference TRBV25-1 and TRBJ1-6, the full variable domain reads EADIYQTPRYLVIGTGKKITLECSQTMGHDKMYWYQQDPGMELHLIHYSYGVNSTEKGDLSSESTVSRIRTEHFPLTLESARPSHTSQYLCASSESSGEGSPLHFGNGTRLTVT.